The 22 T cell receptor beta chains reported below all come from one sample, sequenced in a study of blood T cell repertoires in COVID-19. Produced via immunoSEQ multiplex PCR; TCRdb's table is partial and in-frame only. The data contain about 55,000 clones, almost 90% of them seen just once; the ten biggest clones take up approximately 8%. Sequenced: peripheral blood. These receptors all stem from a man between 60 and 75 years old with active COVID-19.

This chain's CDR3 is CASSAWEDPSTDTQYF. The DNA of the CDR3 is TGTGCCAGCAGTGCGTGGGAGGACCCTAGCACAGATACGCAGTATTTT. The gene calls are TRBV6-4 and TRBJ2-3; tentative D call: TRBD2 (6 bases). The germline V gene has CDR1 MRHNA and CDR2 SNTAGT. CDR3 length equals 16 residues. V was clipped by 4 bases and J by 0 bases, with 14 bases between them.

V is TRBV7-7 and J is TRBJ2-3, with D perhaps matching TRBD2 (5 bases). Germline values: CDR1 SSHAT, CDR2 FNYEAQ (reference sequence). Trimming pared 11 bases from V and 0 bases from J, leaving 21 bases between. The CDR3 length is 16 residues. The CDR3 DNA is TGTGCCGTCTCGCCGGGGTCGGGATCTAGCACAGATACGCAGTATTTT. This sequence encodes CAVSPGSGSSTDTQYF.

The chain is built from TRBV18 and TRBJ2-7; TRBD2 might be the D (6 bases). In germline, CDR1 is KGHSH, CDR2 LQKENI. This CDR3 has 13 residues. V was pared by 3 bases and J by 4 bases, with 10 bases between. CDR3 amino acids: CASSPPGEYEQYF. For the CDR3, the DNA is TGTGCCAGCTCACCCCCGGGAGAATACGAGCAGTACTTC.

The V call is TRBV27, the J call TRBJ2-7; possible D gene TRBD1, 5 bases. From germline, CDR1 is MNHEY and CDR2 SMNVEV (reference sequence). The CDR3 length is 13 residues. The germline V and J ends were trimmed by 2 bases and 6 bases, with 11 bases remaining between them. CDR3 nucleotides: TGTGCCAGCAGTTTACGCGGCAGGGCCGAGCAGTACTTC. It codes for CASSLRGRAEQYF.

This chain links TRBV10-3 with TRBJ2-7; 8 bases fit TRBD2. Per germline, CDR1 ENHRY and CDR2 SYGVKD. With V trimmed by 7 bases and J by 6 bases, 20 bases remained unmatched. The CDR3 contains 17 residues. The chain's CDR3 is CAIKETWEASGSSEQYF. The CDR3 DNA follows: TGTGCCATCAAGGAAACTTGGGAGGCGAGCGGGAGTTCCGAGCAGTACTTC.

This chain joins TRBV6-2 or TRBV6-3 and TRBJ1-6, with no clear D. The CDR3 loop spans 15 amino acids. The germline V and J ends were trimmed by 2 bases and 7 bases, with 12 bases remaining between them. CDR1 MNHEY and CDR2 SVGEGT come from the germline V gene. CDR3 coding DNA: TGTGCCAGCAGTTACGCGGTGGAGAGAAATTCACCCCTCCACTTT. Protein: CASSYAVERNSPLHF.

The rearrangement links TRBV4-2 to TRBJ2-1; 9 bases agree with TRBD1. After removal of 1 base from V and 6 bases from J, the junction contained 13 bases not matched to a gene. This CDR3 comprises 18 residues. Germline V gene lookup returns CDR1 LGHNA and CDR2 YNFKEQ. The CDR3 sequence is CASSQAATGTGKGNEQFF. The CDR3 bases are TGTGCCAGCAGCCAAGCGGCCACCGGGACAGGGAAGGGCAATGAGCAGTTCTTC.

The chain recombines TRBV20-1 with TRBJ2-7, with a weak D call TRBD2 (5 bases). This CDR3 has 14 amino acids. Trimming took 3 bases from V and 2 from J, leaving 14 bases between them. In germline, CDR1 is DFQATT, CDR2 SNEGSKA (reference sequence). The CDR3 region has the DNA TGCAGTGCTAGTGGCCCGGGAATTACCTACGAGCAGTACTTC. This encodes CSASGPGITYEQYF.

V is TRBV2 and J is TRBJ2-7; 8 bases are a match to TRBD2. This CDR3 spans 15 amino acids. Trimming removed 1 base from V and 1 base from J; junction bases left unmatched: 3. Germline values: CDR1 SNHLY, CDR2 FYNNEI. In DNA form, the CDR3 reads TGTGCCAGCAGTGAAGGGCTAGCGGGTTCCTACGAGCAGTACTTC. Residues: CASSEGLAGSYEQYF.

The V gene is TRBV16, the J gene TRBJ2-2, with 8 bases lining up with TRBD2. The length of the CDR3 is 19 residues. Per germline, CDR1 KGHSY and CDR2 FQNENV. Unmatched junction bases numbered 15, after V lost 0 bases and J lost 6 bases. As DNA, the CDR3 is TGTGCCAGCAGCCAATCGGTTGACGGCAGGACTAGCTACGCCGGGGAGCTGTTTTTT. Its protein product is CASSQSVDGRTSYAGELFF. Variable domain in full (rest from reference TRBV16 and TRBJ2-2): GEEVAQTPKHLVRGEGQKAKLYCAPIKGHSYVFWYQQVLKNEFKFLISFQNENVFDETGMPKERFSAKCLPNSPCSLEIQATKLEDSAVYFCASSQSVDGRTSYAGELFFGEGSRLTVL.

The rearrangement links TRBV10-1 to TRBJ2-1; D uncertain. Germline CDR1 and CDR2: WNHNN and SYGVQD (reference sequence). The CDR3 has 12 amino acids. The ends were cut back, 4 bases at V and 4 bases at J, with 5 bases in the middle. CDR3 coding DNA: TGCGCCAGCAGTGTCAATTACAATGAGCAGTTCTTC. Translation: CASSVNYNEQFF.

The sample holds a few counts of this clone. The chain links TRBV20-1 to TRBJ1-1; D gene unclear. The germline CDR1 and CDR2 sequences are DFQATT and SNEGSKA (reference sequence). This CDR3 region has 11 residues. V dropped 4 bases and J dropped 6 bases, with 9 bases sitting between them. CDR3: CSANFGAEAFF. The DNA of the CDR3 is TGCAGTGCTAACTTCGGAGCTGAAGCTTTCTTT.

CDR3 protein: CASSQPWGANYGYTF. The CDR3 bases are TGCGCCAGCAGCCAACCCTGGGGAGCTAACTATGGCTACACCTTC. The chain employs TRBV4-1 and TRBJ1-2; no reliable D call. CDR3 length: 15 amino acids. The germline CDR1 and CDR2 sequences are MGHRA and YSYEKL. Trimming left V 2 bases short and J 0 bases short, with 10 bases between.

The chain combines TRBV4-1 with TRBJ2-2, with 7 bases aligning to TRBD2. The V gene end was trimmed by 10 bases and the J gene end by 3 bases; junction bases not matched to a gene: 23. The germline V gene encodes CDR1 MGHRA and CDR2 YSYEKL. The CDR3 contains 19 residues. The CDR3 protein is CATKKAAGVVADDTGELFF. CDR3 coding DNA: TGCGCCACTAAAAAGGCCGCGGGAGTAGTAGCCGACGACACCGGGGAGCTGTTTTTT.

J is TRBJ2-5 and V is TRBV10-2, with 7 bases matching TRBD1. J gave up 2 bases and V 6 bases, and 3 bases lay outside the gene matches. This CDR3 has 13 amino acids. Germline V gene sequence: CDR1 WSHSY, CDR2 SAAADI. CDR3 amino acids: CASRETGQETQYF. CDR3 bases: TGCGCCAGCAGGGAGACAGGGCAAGAGACCCAGTACTTC.

CDR3 nucleotides: TGCGCCAGCAGCCAGGACAGGCCTAATGAAAAACTGTTTTTT. It codes for CASSQDRPNEKLFF. This chain links TRBV5-1 with TRBJ1-4; 7 bases are shared with TRBD1. V shed 4 bases and J 3 bases; nucleotides not matched to a gene: 3. Germline CDR1 and CDR2: SGHRS and YFSETQ. The CDR3 is 14 amino acids. Full variable domain (missing parts from reference TRBV5-1 and TRBJ1-4): KAGVTQTPRYLIKTRGQQVTLSCSPISGHRSVSWYQQTPGQGLQFLFEYFSETQRNKGNFPGRFSGRQFSNSRSEMNVSTLELGDSALYLCASSQDRPNEKLFFGSGTQLSVL.

The V gene is TRBV27, the J gene TRBJ2-7, with D possibly matching TRBD2 (6 bases). Trimming took 6 bases from V and 10 from J, leaving 19 bases between them. Per the germline V gene, CDR1 is MNHEY and CDR2 is SMNVEV (reference sequence). The CDR3 is 13 residues long. This CDR3 is CASRAPGLLDQYF. The CDR3, as DNA: TGTGCCAGCAGGGCTCCGGGACTGTTAGATCAGTACTTC.

This clone is a singleton in its sample. The V call is TRBV7-6, the J call TRBJ1-2; unclear D gene. The germline V gene encodes CDR1 SGHVS and CDR2 FNYEAQ. There are 15 residues in the CDR3. V lost 2 bases, J lost 4 bases, and 14 bases lay in between. The CDR3 region is CASSLSETRGYGYTF. CDR3 coding DNA: TGTGCCAGCAGCTTAAGTGAGACTCGAGGCTATGGCTACACCTTC.

The V and J genes are TRBV10-3 and TRBJ2-5, with D possibly TRBD2 on 6 matching bases. Trimming took off 8 bases at V and 4 bases at J, with 14 bases between the two ends. This CDR3 has 13 amino acids. Germline V gene data show CDR1 as ENHRY and CDR2 as SYGVKD. CDR3 bases: TGTGCCATCCGGGCGGGATGGGGAGAGACCCAGTACTTC. It yields the protein CAIRAGWGETQYF.

The chain couples TRBV19 to TRBJ1-1; 7 nucleotides line up with TRBD1. CDR1 is LNHDA, CDR2 SQIVND, per germline (reference sequence). This CDR3 is built from 14 residues. With V trimmed by 6 bases and J by 6 bases, 10 bases remained unmatched. The CDR3 reads CASRKLQGYPEAFF. CDR3 bases: TGTGCCAGTAGAAAGTTACAGGGGTATCCTGAAGCTTTCTTT.

J is TRBJ2-7 and V is TRBV7-2, with 9 bases that match TRBD1. Germline trimming cut 5 bases from V and 5 bases from J; bases unmatched to any gene: 7. CDR1 is SGHTA, CDR2 FQGNSA, per germline. This CDR3 has 14 amino acids. The CDR3 nucleotides read TGTGCCAGCAGCCCAGGACAGGGGCTGGACGAGCAGTACTTC. Amino acid sequence: CASSPGQGLDEQYF.

About this clone: Compared with germline, one end of the junction differs, possibly owing to a read error. DNA of the CDR3: TGTGCTAGCAGCTTAGCGATCGGGAGAGGCTACGAGCAGTACTTC. Translation: CASSLAIGRGYEQYF. This chain connects TRBV7-7 to TRBJ2-7, with D perhaps matching TRBD2 (6 bases). There are 15 residues in the CDR3. Germline lookup yields CDR1 SSHAT and CDR2 FNYEAQ (reference sequence).